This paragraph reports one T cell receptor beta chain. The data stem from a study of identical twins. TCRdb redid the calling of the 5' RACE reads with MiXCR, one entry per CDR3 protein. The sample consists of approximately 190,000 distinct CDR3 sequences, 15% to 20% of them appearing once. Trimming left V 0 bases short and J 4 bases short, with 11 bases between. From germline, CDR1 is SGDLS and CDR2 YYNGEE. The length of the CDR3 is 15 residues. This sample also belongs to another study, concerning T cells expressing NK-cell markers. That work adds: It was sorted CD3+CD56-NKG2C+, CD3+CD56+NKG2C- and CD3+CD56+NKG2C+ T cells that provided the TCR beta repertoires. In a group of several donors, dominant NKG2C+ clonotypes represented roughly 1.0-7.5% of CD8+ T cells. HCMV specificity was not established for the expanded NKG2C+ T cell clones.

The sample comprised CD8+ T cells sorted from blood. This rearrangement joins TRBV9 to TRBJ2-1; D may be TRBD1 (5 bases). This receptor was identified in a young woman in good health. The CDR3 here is CASSVGQRHYNEQFF. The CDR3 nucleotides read TGTGCCAGCAGCGTAGGACAGCGACATTACAATGAGCAGTTCTTC. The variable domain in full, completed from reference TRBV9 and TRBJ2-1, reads DSGVTQTPKHLITATGQRVTLRCSPRSGDLSVYWYQQSLDQGLQFLIQYYNGEERAKGNILERFSAQQFPDLHSELNLSSLELGDSALYFCASSVGQRHYNEQFFGPGTRLTVL.